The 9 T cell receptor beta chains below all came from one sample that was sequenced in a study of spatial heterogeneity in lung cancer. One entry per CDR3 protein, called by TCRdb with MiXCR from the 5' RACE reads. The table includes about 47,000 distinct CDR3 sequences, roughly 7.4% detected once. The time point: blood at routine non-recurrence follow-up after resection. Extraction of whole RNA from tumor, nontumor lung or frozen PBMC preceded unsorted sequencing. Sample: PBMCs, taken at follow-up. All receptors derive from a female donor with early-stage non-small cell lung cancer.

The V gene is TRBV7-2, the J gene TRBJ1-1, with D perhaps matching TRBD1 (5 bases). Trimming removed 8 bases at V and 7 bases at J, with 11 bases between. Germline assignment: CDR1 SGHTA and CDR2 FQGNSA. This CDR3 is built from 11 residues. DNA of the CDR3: TGTGCCAGCCAACGGGACGGTGAAGCTTTCTTT. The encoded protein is CASQRDGEAFF.

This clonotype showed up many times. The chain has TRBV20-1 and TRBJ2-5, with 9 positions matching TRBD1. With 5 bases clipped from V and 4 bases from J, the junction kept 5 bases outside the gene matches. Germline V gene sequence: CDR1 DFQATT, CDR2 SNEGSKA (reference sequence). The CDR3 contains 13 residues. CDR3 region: CSADRGSGETQYF. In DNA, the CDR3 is TGCAGTGCTGACAGGGGGTCTGGAGAGACCCAGTACTTC.

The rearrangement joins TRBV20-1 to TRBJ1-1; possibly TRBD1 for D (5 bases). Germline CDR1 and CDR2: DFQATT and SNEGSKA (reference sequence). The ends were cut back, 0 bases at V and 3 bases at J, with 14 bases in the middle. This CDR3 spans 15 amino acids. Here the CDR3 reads CSARDPQGGDTEAFF. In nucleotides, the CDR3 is TGCAGTGCTAGAGATCCCCAGGGTGGGGACACTGAAGCTTTCTTT.

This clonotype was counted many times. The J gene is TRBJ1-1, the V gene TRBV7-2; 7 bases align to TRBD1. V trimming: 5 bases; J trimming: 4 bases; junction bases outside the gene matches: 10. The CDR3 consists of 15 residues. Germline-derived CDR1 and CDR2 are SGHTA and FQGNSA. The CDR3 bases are TGTGCCAGCAGCCCATATAGGGCAGGGGGCACTGAAGCTTTCTTT. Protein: CASSPYRAGGTEAFF.

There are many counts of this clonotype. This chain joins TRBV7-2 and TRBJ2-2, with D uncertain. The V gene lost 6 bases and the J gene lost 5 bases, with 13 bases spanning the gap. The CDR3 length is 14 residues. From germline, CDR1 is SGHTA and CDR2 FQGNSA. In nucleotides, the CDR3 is TGTGCCAGCAGATTTATCGGAGCAACCGGGGAGCTGTTTTTT. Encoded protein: CASRFIGATGELFF.

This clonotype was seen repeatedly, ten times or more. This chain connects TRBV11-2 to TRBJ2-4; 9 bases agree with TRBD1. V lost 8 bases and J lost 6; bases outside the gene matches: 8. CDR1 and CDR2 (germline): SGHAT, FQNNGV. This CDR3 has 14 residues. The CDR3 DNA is TGTGCCAGCGCCGTGGGACAGGGAACAAACATTCAGTACTTC. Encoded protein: CASAVGQGTNIQYF.

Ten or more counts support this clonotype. CDR3 amino acids: CASSIGTADTQYF. The DNA for the CDR3 is TGCGCCAGCAGCATCGGGACAGCAGATACGCAGTATTTT. This chain uses TRBV5-1 with TRBJ2-3; 7 nucleotides agree with TRBD1. V trimming: 4 bases; J trimming: 4 bases; junction bases outside the gene matches: 3. This CDR3 has 13 residues. CDR1 and CDR2 (germline): SGHRS, YFSETQ. Filled out from reference TRBV5-1 and TRBJ2-3, the complete variable domain reads KAGVTQTPRYLIKTRGQQVTLSCSPISGHRSVSWYQQTPGQGLQFLFEYFSETQRNKGNFPGRFSGRQFSNSRSEMNVSTLELGDSALYLCASSIGTADTQYFGPGTRLTVL.

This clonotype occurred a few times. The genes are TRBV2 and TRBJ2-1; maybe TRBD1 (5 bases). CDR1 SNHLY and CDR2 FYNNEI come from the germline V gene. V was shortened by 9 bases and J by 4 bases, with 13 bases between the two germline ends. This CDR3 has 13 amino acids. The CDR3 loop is CARGLGRYNEQFF. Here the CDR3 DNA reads TGTGCCAGAGGTCTGGGGCGGTACAATGAGCAGTTCTTC.

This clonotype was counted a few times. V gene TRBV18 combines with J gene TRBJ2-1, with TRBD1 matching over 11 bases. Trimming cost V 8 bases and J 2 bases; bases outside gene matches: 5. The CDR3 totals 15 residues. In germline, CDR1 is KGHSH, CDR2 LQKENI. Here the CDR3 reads CASTTDRGPYNEQFF. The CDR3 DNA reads TGTGCCAGCACGACGGACAGGGGGCCCTACAATGAGCAGTTCTTC.